This T cell receptor beta chain was sequenced for a study of CD8+CD57+ T cells in acquired aplastic anemia. Study summary: Yields of DNA that came from sorted CD4+ and CD8+ cells averaged roughly 3.3 ug.

Whole-study results and caveats: In CD8+ cells, Simpson's diversity showed no significant difference between patients and controls. A set of approximately 30 CD8+ CDR3 sequences was shared between patients and controls, and these sequences appeared highly expressed in patients.

This clonotype was detected a few times. Antigen unknown. TCR beta VDJ combinations and CDR3 sequences were profiled from genomic DNA. One entry per CDR3 protein, called by TCRdb with MiXCR from the reads. The profile shows more than 100,000 distinct CDR3 sequences, 40% to 60% of them singletons. Germline-derived CDR1 and CDR2 are LNHDA and SQIVND (reference sequence). This CDR3 has 14 residues. The V gene end was trimmed by 6 bases and the J gene end by 3 bases; junction bases not matched to a gene: 6. The origin of this receptor is a human donor in good health, serving as a control. The sequencing input was sorted CD4+, CD8+, or CD8+CD57+ T cells (not recorded which) from PBMCs. V gene TRBV19 combines with J gene TRBJ1-2; TRBD1 matches at 8 bases. The chain's CDR3 is CASSHQDRDYGYTF. CDR3 nucleotides: TGTGCCAGTAGCCACCAGGACAGGGACTATGGCTACACCTTC.